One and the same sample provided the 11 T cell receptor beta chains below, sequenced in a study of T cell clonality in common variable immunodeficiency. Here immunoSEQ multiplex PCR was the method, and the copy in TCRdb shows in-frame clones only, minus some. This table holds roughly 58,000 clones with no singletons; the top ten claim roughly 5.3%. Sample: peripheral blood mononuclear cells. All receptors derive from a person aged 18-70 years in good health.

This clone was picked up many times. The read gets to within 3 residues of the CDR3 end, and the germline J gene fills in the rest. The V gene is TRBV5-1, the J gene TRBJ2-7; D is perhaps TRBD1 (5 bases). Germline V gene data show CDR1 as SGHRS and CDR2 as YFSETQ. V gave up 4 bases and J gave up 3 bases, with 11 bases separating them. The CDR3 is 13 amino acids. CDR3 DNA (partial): TGCGCCAGCAGCGGAGACAGCTTCTACGAG. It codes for CASSGDSFYE. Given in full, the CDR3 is CASSGDSFYEQYF.

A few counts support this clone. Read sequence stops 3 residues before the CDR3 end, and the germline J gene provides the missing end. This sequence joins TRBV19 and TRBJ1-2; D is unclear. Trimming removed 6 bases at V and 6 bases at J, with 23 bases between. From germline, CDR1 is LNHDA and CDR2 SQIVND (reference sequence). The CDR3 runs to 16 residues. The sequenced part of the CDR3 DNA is TGTGCCAGTAGAATCCACGGGGTCAGCGACTCCCATGGC. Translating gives CASRIHGVSDSHG. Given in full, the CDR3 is CASRIHGVSDSHGYTF.

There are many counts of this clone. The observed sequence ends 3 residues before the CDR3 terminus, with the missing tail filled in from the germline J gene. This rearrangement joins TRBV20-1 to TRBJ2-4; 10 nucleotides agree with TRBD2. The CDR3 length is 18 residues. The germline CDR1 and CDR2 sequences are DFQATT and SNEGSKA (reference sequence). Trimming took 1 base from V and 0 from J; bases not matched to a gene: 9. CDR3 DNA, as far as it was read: TGCAGTGCTAGAGTTTCAGCGGGAGGGTTTCTAGCCAAAAACATT. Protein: CSARVSAGGFLAKNI. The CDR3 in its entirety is CSARVSAGGFLAKNIQYF.

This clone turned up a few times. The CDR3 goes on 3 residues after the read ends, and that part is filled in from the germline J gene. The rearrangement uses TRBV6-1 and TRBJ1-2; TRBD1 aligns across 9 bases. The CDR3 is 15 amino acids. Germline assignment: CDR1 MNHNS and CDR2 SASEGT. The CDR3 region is CASSEPGQGAYDYTF. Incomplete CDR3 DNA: TGTGCCAGCAGTGAACCGGGACAGGGAGCCTACGAC.

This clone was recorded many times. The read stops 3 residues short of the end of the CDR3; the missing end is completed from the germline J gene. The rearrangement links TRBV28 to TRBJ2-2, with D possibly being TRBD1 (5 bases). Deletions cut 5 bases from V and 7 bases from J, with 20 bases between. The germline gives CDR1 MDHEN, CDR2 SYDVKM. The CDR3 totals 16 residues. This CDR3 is CASSPEVMVGVGELFF. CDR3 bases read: TGTGCCAGCAGTCCCGAGGTGATGGTAGGGGTCGGGGAG.

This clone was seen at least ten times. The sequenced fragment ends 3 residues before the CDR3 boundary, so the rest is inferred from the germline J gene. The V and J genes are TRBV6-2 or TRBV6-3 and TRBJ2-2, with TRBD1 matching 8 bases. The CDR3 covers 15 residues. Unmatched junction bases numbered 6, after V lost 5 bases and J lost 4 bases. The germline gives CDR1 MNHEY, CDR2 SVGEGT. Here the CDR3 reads CASSPRTGPTGELFF. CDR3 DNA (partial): TGTGCCAGCAGTCCCCGGACAGGGCCCACCGGGGAG.

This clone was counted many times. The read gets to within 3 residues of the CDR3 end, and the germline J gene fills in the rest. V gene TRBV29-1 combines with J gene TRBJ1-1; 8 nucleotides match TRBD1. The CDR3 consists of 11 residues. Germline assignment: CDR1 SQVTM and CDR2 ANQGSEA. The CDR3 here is CSVAGGAGAFF. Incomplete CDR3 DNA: TGCAGCGTAGCAGGGGGCGCCGGA.

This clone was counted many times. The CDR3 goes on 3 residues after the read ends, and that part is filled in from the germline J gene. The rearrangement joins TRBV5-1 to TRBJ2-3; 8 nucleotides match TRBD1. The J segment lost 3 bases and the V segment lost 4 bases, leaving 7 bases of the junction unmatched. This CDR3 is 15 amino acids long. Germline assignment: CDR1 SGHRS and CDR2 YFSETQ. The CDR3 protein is CASSPGQVRTDTQYF. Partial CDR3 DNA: TGCGCCAGCAGCCCGGGACAGGTGAGGACAGATACG.

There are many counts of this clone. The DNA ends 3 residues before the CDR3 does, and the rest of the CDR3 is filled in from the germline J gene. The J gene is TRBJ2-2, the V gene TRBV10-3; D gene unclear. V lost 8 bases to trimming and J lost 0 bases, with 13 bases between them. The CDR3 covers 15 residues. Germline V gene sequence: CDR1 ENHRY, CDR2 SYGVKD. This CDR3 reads CAISPRRSNTGELFF. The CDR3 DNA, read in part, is TGTGCCATCTCTCCTAGGCGGTCGAACACCGGGGAG.

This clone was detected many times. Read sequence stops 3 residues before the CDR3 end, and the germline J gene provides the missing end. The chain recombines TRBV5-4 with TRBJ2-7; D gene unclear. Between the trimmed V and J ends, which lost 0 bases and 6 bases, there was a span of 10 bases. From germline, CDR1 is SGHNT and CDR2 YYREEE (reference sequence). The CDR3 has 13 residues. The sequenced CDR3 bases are TGTGCCAGCAGCTTGGATCCCAGTGGCGAG. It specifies CASSLDPSGE. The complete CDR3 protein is CASSLDPSGEQYF.

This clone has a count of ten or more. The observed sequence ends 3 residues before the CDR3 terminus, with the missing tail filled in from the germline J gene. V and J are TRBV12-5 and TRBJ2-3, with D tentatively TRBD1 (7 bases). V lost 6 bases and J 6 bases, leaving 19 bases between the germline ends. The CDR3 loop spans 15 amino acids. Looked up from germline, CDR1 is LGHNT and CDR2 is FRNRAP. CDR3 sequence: CASGGLEGATDTQYF. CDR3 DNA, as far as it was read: TGTGCTAGTGGGGGACTCGAGGGGGCGACGGATACG.